This TCR beta chain was recorded in a study of T cell repertoires in cytomegalovirus infection. TCRdb independently ran MiXCR on the reads; one entry per CDR3 protein. The sample includes some 300,000 distinct CDR3 sequences, roughly 15% of them seen just once. Germline V gives CDR1 MGHRA, CDR2 YSYEKL. V lost 0 bases, J lost 3 bases, and 11 bases lay in between. The CDR3 length is 16 residues. Sequencing was done on a sample of PBMCs. This receptor was taken from a human donor in good health (CMV status not recorded). Some clones in this sample may be carry-over from other donors' samples. The genes are TRBV4-1 and TRBJ2-2; no definite D call. CDR3 bases: TGCGCCAGCAGCCAAGATGTACCAGCCGACACCGGGGAGCTGTTTTTT. Translated, it gives CASSQDVPADTGELFF.